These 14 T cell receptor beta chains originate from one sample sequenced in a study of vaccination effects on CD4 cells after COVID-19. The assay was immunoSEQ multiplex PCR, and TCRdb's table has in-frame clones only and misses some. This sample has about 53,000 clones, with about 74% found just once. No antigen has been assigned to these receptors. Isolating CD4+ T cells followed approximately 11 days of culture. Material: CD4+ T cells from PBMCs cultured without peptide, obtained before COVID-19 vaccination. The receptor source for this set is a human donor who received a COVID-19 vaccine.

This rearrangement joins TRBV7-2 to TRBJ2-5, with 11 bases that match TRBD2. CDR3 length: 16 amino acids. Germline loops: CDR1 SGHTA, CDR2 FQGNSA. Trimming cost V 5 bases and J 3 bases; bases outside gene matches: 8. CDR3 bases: TGTGCCAGCAGCGCCTTCCCGGGACTAGCGGAAGAGACCCAGTACTTC. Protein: CASSAFPGLAEETQYF.

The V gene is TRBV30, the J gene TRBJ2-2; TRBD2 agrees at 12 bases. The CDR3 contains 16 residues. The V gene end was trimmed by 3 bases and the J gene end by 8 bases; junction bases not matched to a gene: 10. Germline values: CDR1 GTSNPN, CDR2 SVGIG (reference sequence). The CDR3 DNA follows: TGTGCCTGGAGGGGAATACTAGCGGGGGGCCGGGGGGAGCTGTTTTTT. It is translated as CAWRGILAGGRGELFF.

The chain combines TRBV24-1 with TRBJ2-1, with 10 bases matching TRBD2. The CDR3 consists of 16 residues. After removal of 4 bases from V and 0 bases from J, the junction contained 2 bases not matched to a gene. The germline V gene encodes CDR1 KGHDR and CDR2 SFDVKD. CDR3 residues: CATSDTSGASYNEQFF. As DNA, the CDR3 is TGTGCCACCAGTGACACTAGCGGGGCCTCCTACAATGAGCAGTTCTTC.

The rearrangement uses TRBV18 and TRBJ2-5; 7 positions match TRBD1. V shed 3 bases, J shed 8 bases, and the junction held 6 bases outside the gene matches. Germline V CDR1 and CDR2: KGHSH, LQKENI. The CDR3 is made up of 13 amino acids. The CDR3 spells CASSPGTVVTQYF. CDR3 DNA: TGTGCCAGCTCACCGGGGACAGTAGTAACCCAGTACTTC.

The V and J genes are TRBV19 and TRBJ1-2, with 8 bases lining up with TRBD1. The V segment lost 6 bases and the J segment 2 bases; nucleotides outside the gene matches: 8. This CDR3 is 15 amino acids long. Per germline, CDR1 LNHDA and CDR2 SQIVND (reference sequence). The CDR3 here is CASRLTGAGNYGYTF. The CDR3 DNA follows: TGTGCCAGTAGGCTGACAGGGGCTGGGAACTATGGCTACACCTTC.

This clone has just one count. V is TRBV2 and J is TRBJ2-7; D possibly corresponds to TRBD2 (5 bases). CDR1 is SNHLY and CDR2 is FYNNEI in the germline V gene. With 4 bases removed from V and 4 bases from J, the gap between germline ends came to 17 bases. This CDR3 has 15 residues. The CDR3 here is CASSAGGALGYEQYV. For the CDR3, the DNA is TGTGCCAGCAGTGCCGGAGGTGCCCTAGGGTACGAGCAGTACGTC.

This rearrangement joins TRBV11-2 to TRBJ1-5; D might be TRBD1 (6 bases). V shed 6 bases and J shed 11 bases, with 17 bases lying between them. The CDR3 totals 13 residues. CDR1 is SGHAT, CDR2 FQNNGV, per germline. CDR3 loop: CASSSTVSGAQHF. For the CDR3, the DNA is TGTGCCAGCAGTTCTACAGTTTCAGGGGCCCAGCATTTT.

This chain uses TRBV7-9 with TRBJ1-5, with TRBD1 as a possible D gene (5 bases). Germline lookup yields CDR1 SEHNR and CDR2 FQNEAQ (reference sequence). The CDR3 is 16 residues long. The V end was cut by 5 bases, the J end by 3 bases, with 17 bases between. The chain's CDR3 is CASSPPLRGANQPQHF. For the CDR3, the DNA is TGTGCCAGCAGCCCCCCCCTGAGGGGTGCCAATCAGCCCCAGCATTTT.

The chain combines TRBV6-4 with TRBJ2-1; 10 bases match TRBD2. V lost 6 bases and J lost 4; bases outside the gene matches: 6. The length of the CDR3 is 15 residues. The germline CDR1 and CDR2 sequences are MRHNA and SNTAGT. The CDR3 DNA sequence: TGTGCCAGCAGGGATAGCGGGGGGCCTTACAATGAGCAGTTCTTC. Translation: CASRDSGGPYNEQFF.

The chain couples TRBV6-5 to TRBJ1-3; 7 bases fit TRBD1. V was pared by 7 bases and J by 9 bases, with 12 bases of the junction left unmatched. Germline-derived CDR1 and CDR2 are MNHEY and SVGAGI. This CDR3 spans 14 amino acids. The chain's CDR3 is CASMSRTGLGTIYF. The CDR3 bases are TGTGCCAGCATGAGCCGGACAGGACTAGGCACCATATATTTT.

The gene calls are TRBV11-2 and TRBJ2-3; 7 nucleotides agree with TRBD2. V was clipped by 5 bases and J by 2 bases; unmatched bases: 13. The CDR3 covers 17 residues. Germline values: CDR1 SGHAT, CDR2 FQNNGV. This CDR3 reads CASSVFMGRGNTDTQYF. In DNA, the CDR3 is TGTGCCAGCAGCGTTTTTATGGGGAGGGGAAACACAGATACGCAGTATTTT.

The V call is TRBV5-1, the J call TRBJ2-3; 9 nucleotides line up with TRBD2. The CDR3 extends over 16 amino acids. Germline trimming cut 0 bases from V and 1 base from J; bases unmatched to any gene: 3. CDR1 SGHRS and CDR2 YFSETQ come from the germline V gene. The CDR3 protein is CASSLVPSGGTDTQYF. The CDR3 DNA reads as TGCGCCAGCAGCTTGGTACCTAGCGGGGGCACAGATACGCAGTATTTT.

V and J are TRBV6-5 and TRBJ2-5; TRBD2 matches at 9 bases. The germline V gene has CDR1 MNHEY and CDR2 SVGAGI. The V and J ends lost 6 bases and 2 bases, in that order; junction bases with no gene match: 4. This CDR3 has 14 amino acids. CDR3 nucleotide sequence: TGTGCCAGCAGACCGGGACTAGCTCAAGAGACCCAGTACTTC. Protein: CASRPGLAQETQYF.

The CDR3 DNA reads TGTGCCAGCAGCGTTCAGGGTACCGAGCAGTACGTC. Its translation: CASSVQGTEQYV. The chain links TRBV6-5 to TRBJ2-7; perhaps TRBD1 as D (5 bases). Trimming shortened V by 6 bases and J by 6 bases, and 12 bases separated the two germline ends. The germline V gene has CDR1 MNHEY and CDR2 SVGAGI. This CDR3 region has 12 residues.